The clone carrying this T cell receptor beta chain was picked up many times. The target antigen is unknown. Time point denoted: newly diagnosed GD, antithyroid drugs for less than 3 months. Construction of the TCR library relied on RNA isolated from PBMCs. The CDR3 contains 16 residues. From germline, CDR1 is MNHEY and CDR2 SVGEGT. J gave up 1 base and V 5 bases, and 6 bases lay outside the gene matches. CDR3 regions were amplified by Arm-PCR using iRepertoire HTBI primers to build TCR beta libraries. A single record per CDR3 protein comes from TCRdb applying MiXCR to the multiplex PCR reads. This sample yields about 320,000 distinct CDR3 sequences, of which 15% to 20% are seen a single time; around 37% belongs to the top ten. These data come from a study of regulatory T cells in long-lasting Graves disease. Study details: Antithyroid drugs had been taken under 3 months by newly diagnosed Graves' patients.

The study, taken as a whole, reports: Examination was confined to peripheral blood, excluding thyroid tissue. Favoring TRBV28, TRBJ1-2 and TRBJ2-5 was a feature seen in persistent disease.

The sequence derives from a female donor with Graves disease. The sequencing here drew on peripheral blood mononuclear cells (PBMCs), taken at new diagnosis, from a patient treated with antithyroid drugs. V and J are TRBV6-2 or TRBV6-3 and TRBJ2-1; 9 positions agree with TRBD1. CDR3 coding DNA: TGTGCCAGCAGTGAAAGGGGACAGGGTTCCTACAATGAGCAGTTCTTC. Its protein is CASSERGQGSYNEQFF.